The T cell receptor beta chain under discussion was sequenced for a study of regulatory T cells in long-lasting Graves disease. Across the study: Graves' patients diagnosed newly had used antithyroid drugs under 3 months.

Building the TCR beta libraries relied on iRepertoire HTBI primers, and CDR3 regions underwent Arm-PCR. TCRdb re-called the multiplex PCR reads through MiXCR, storing one row per CDR3 protein. The table includes 400,000 to 500,000 distinct CDR3 sequences, about 15% detected once. For this clonotype: This may stem from a read error, because a much larger clone lies one nucleotide away.

Stated time point: newly diagnosed GD, antithyroid drugs for less than 3 months. After RNA was extracted from PBMCs, the TCR library was made from it. Germline V gene lookup returns CDR1 SGHTA and CDR2 FQGTGA. The CDR3 is 11 residues long. V lost 8 bases, J lost 10 bases, and 12 bases lay in between. The same sample was also studied in work on T cells in Graves' hyperthyroidism and ophthalmopathy. That investigation notes: Pregnant or lactating patients were excluded, as were those with uncontrolled infection or other autoimmune disease.

The sequencing used peripheral blood mononuclear cells (PBMCs), collected at new diagnosis, from a patient treated with antithyroid drugs. The genes are TRBV7-3 and TRBJ2-1; D is perhaps TRBD1 (6 bases). The sequence derives from a woman in her late teens or twenties with Graves disease. CDR3 residues: CASGSRGEQFF. CDR3 DNA: TGTGCCAGCGGCTCGAGGGGGGAGCAGTTCTTC.